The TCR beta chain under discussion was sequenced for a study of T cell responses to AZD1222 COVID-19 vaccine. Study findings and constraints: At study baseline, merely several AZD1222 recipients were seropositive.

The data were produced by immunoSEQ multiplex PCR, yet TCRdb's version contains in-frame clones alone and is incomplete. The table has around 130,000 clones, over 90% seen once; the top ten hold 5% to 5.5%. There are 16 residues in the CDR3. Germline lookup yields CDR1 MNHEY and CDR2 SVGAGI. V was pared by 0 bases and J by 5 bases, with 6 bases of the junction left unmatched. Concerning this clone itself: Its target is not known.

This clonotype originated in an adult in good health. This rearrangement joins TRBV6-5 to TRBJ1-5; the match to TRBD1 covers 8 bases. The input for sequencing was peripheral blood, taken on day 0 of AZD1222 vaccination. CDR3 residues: CASSYSTLQGDQPQHF. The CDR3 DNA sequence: TGTGCCAGCAGTTACTCCACCCTACAGGGGGATCAGCCCCAGCATTTT.